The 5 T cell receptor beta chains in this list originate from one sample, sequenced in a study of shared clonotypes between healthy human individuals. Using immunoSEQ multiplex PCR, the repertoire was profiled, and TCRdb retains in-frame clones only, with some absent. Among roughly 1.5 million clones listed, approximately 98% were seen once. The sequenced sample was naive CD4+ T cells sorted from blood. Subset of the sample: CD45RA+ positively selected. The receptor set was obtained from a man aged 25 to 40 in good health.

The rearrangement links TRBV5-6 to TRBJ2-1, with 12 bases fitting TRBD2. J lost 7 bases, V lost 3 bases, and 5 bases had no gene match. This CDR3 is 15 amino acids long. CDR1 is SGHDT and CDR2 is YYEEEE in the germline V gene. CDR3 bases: TGTGCCAGCAGCTCTAGCGGGAGGGCCGAGAATGAGCAGTTCTTC. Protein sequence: CASSSSGRAENEQFF.

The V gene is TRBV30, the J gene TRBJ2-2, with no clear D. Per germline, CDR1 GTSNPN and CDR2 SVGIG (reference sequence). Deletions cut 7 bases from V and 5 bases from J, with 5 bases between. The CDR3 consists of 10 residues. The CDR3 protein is CALVTGELFF. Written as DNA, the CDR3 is TGTGCCTTGGTAACCGGGGAGCTGTTTTTT. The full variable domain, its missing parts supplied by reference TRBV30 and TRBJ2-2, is SQTIHQWPATLVQPVGSPLSLECTVEGTSNPNLYWYRQAAGRGLQLLFYSVGIGQISSEVPQNLSASRPQDRQFILSSKKLLLSDSGFYLCALVTGELFFGEGSRLTVL.

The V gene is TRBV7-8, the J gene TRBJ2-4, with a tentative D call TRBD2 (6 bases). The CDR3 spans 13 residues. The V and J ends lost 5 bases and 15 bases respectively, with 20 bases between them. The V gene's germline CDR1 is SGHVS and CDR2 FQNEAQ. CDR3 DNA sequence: TGTGCCAGCAGCCATATCGGTGGAGGGTTGGTGTACTTC. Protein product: CASSHIGGGLVYF.

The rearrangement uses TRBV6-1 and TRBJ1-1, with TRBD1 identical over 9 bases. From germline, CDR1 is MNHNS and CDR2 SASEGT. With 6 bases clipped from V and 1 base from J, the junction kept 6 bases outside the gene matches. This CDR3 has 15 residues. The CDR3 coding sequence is TGTGCCAGCAGAGGGACAGGGAGGTGGAACACTGAAGCTTTCTTT. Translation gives CASRGTGRWNTEAFF.

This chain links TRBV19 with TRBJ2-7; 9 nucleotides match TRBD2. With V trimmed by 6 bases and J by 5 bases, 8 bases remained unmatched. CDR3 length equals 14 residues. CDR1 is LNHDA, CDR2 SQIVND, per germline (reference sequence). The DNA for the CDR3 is TGTGCCAGTAGGGTGCGGGAGGGCCCCCACGAGCAGTACTTC. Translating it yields CASRVREGPHEQYF.